This record covers a single TCR beta chain. The antigen is unknown. This sample was taken from a study of Graves' ophthalmopathy and Graves' hyperthyroidism. As for the study in general: Peripheral blood sampling preceded any treatment and occurred at initial diagnosis.

General study findings and limits: Ophthalmopathy progression prediction by the model yielded a sensitivity of approximately 70% and a specificity of 72.22%.

Investigators amplified TCR beta CDR3 regions from RNA transcripts. The first round was an RT-PCR with HTBI primers, and the second round was a multiplex PCR. Via MiXCR, TCRdb re-called the multiplex PCR reads, giving one row per CDR3 protein. The repertoire consists of tens of thousands of distinct CDR3 sequences, with approximately 45% occurring once and the leading ten covering roughly 4.3%. The CDR3 extends over 12 amino acids. The germline gives CDR1 SGHVS, CDR2 FQNEAQ. Trimming removed 6 bases from V and 6 bases from J, with 10 bases in between. Specimen: peripheral blood. The sequence was collected from an adult woman with Graves' ophthalmopathy. The rearrangement joins TRBV7-8 to TRBJ2-3, with D unclear. The CDR3 is CASRSQADTQYF. The CDR3 DNA sequence: TGTGCCAGCAGGTCTCAGGCGGATACGCAGTATTTT.